This T cell receptor (beta chain) was identified during a study of response to subunit inactivated influenza vaccine. This CDR3 spans 16 amino acids. V lost 4 bases and J 1 base, leaving 17 bases between the germline ends. Germline lookup yields CDR1 LGHDT and CDR2 YNNKEL (reference sequence). From the RT-PCR reads, TCRdb called clonotypes with MiXCR, one entry per CDR3 protein. The sample shows about 480,000 distinct CDR3 sequences, approximately 9.9% of them seen only once. Study findings and constraints: It was the authors' suggestion that each seasonal influenza vaccination recruits few new T cells.

As for this clonotype: Its cognate antigen is unknown.

The chain uses TRBV3-1 and TRBJ2-7; D not certain. This clonotype originated in a man in his fifties who received an inactivated influenza vaccine. The source material was PBMCs from blood, sampled about 40 days after vaccination. This chain's CDR3 is CASSLKPRPSSYEQYF. DNA for the CDR3: TGTGCCAGCAGCCTAAAGCCTAGGCCCAGTTCCTACGAGCAGTACTTC.